This paragraph reports one T cell receptor beta chain. The antigen remains undetermined. Likely a read error: the CDR3 ends without its conserved phenylalanine or tryptophan. The library came from three nested PCR rounds adapted from ARM-PCR protocols. Using its own MiXCR run on the multiplex PCR reads, TCRdb lists one record per CDR3 protein. Here the sample spans about 110,000 distinct CDR3 sequences, 75% being singletons. This record belongs to a study of tumor and adjacent non-tumor tissue in lung cancer. No cell sorting was done before RNA was extracted from the tissue. Between the trimmed V and J ends, which lost 5 bases and 3 bases, there was a span of 16 bases. Looked up from germline, CDR1 is SGHAT and CDR2 is FQNNGV. The CDR3 is 15 amino acids. Study observations and caveats: Significantly higher TCR diversity was found in tumor than normal lung.

The clonotype comes from an older woman with non-small cell lung cancer. V usage is TRBV11-2 and J usage is TRBJ1-1; no reliable D call. The sample comprised lung tumor tissue. The CDR3 bases are TGTGCCAGCAGCCCTTGGCACGGCCAGTACACTGAAGCTTTCCTT. It translates to CASSPWHGQYTEAFL.